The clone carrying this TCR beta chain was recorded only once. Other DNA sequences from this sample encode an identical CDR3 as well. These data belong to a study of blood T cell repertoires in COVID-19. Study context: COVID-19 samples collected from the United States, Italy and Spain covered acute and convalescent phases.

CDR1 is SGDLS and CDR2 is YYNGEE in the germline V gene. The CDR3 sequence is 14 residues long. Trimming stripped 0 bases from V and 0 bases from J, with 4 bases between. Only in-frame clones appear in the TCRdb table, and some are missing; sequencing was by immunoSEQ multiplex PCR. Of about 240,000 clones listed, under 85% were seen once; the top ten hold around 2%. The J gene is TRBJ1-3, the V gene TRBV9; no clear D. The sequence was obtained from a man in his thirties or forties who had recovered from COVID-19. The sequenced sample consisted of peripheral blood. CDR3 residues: CASSVDSSGNTIYF. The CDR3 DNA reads TGTGCCAGCAGCGTAGACTCCTCTGGAAACACCATATATTTT.